The entry below describes one T cell receptor beta chain. What it recognizes is unknown. Assay used: immunoSEQ multiplex PCR; TCRdb lists only in-frame clones, some missing. The sample has some 72,000 clones, about 90% seen once; the top ten hold under 7.5%. The data belong to a study of T cell responses to AZD1222 COVID-19 vaccine. General study points: Donors skewed white British and female; clonal diversity was possibly underestimated. Among spike-specific TCRs, nearly half reportedly target unmutated variant regions.

The CDR3 consists of 17 residues. J gave up 7 bases and V 5 bases, and 14 bases lay outside the gene matches. Germline CDR1 reads SGHVS; CDR2 reads FQNEAQ. This sequence was found in an adult in good health. V usage is TRBV7-8 and J usage is TRBJ2-1; 10 bases match TRBD1. The sample was peripheral blood, taken on day 0 of MenACWY control vaccination. Written as DNA, the CDR3 is TGTGCCAGCAGCCAACGCCCGGGACAGGGGATTAGAAATGAGCAGTTCTTC. This sequence encodes CASSQRPGQGIRNEQFF.